The T cell receptor (beta chain) described here comes from a study of T cells after yellow fever vaccination (dated by TCRdb to the late 2010s). A note on the overall study: The SMART-Seq v4 Ultra Low Input RNA kit was used to prepare libraries from fractions with low cell numbers. To follow T-cell clones before and after both primary and booster YFV17D yellow fever vaccination, bulk TCR alpha and beta repertoires underwent longitudinal sequencing. Two healthy male donors made up the cohort, one aged 18 to 30 years and the other aged 30 to 40 years. Bulk PBMC replicates and cell subsets were isolated from blood drawn at multiple timepoints before and after both primary and secondary immunization.

TCR cDNA was synthesized by 5'RACE template switching, which introduced a universal primer site and unique molecular identifiers. Priming of cDNA synthesis was performed from both the TCR alpha and TCR beta constant segments. Library amplification involved two PCR steps, and the second step added sample barcodes and sequencing adapters. Libraries were sequenced on Illumina HiSeq 2500 (2x100 bp) or NovaSeq (2x150 bp). The source study handled its data this way. MIGEC handled demultiplexing of reads and collapsing into UMI consensus sequences, while MiXCR performed V(D)J alignment. Using edgeR on replicate PBMC samples, clonotypes were called vaccine-responding if FDR was below 0.01 and the log2 fold change was above 5 up to day 15. Each bulk clonotype received a CD4 or CD8 identity based on whether the sequenced CD4 or CD8 repertoire contained that clonotype at higher abundance. The public reads were quality trimmed at Q25 with fastp and then assembled into clones with MiXCR by TCRdb, keeping productive beta chains. Merged by CDR3 protein, the rows form single entries marked with the most common genes and DNA. In this record, the V and J calls reflect TCRdb's handling and not the investigators' own analysis. For this sample there are about 580,000 distinct CDR3 sequences; about 15% appear just once. 17% of the sample belongs to the ten largest clones.

V loses 2 bases, J loses 3 bases, and the germline ends lie 10 bases apart. Via the germline V gene (reference sequence), CDR1 is MNHEY and CDR2 SMNVEV. From the cysteine up to the phenylalanine, the CDR3 has a length of 14 residues. Of all the DNA, just the CDR3 is kept, 42 bases in frame from base 1. What the authors observed across the whole study: After the booster, most of the clones that had expanded following primary vaccination were detected again (roughly 96% of CD4 and around 90% of CD8), which suggests that memory was broadly maintained. A small share of clonotypes occurred in both CD4 and CD8 compartments, likely arising from convergent recombination. FACS-sorted repertoires could contain abundant contaminating clonotypes from the bulk population, so computational filtering was required. The secondary T-cell response was found to be weaker but faster than the primary response, with a peak reached on day 5 rather than on day 15. Only a couple of donors were included in the study, so the extent to which the findings can be generalized is limited.

About this clonotype itself: The antigen it recognizes is unknown. No qualities accompany the bases; no much larger clone lies one base away.

The treatment or condition label corresponds to: live attenuated yellow fever vaccine strain. At each blood-draw timepoint, two biological replicates of bulk PBMCs were obtained. PBMCs were isolated from peripheral blood using a standard Ficoll-Paque protocol. TriZol was used to extract RNA from bulk PBMCs, CD4 and CD8 fractions, and dextramer-positive and dextramer-negative fractions. This clonotype was obtained from a man aged 18 to 30 who received the YFV17D yellow fever vaccine. The chain employs TRBV27 and TRBJ1-1; too little of a D gene remains to name it. Specimen: PBMCs, collected about 5 days after the first yellow fever vaccination. The nucleotides are TGTGCCAGCAGTTTAAGGAGGTGGCACACTGAAGCTTTCTTT. This is translated as CASSLRRWHTEAFF.